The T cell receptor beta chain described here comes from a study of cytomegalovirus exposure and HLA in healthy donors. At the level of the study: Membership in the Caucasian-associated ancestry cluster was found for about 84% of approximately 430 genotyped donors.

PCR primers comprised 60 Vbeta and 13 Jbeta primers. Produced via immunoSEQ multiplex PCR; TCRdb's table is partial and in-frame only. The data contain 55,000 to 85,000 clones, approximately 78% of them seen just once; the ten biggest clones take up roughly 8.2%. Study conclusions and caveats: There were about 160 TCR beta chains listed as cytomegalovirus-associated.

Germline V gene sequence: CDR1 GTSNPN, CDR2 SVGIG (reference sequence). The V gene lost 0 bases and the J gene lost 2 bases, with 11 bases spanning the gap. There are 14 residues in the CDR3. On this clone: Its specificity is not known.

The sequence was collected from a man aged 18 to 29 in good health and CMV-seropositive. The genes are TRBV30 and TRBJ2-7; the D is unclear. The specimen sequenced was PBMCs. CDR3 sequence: CAWSVGAPTYEQYF. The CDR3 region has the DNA TGTGCCTGGAGTGTAGGAGCGCCGACCTACGAGCAGTACTTC. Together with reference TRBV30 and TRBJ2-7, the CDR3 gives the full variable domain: SQTIHQWPATLVQPVGSPLSLECTVEGTSNPNLYWYRQAAGRGLQLLFYSVGIGQISSEVPQNLSASRPQDRQFILSSKKLLLSDSGFYLCAWSVGAPTYEQYFGPGTRLTVT.